This TCR beta chain was captured by sequencing in a study of memory B cells and T cells in multiple sclerosis. The CDR3 is 13 residues long. Germline-derived CDR1 and CDR2 are MNHEY and SMNVEV (reference sequence). V was clipped by 0 bases and J by 4 bases, with 6 bases between them. Findings of the study overall: Compartments had unequal clone-set sizes, affecting shared clonotype counts.

CFSE-dim autoproliferating and CFSE-high non-proliferating T cells from unstimulated culture were sequenced separately. Replicate wells were pooled after approximately seven days of stimulus-free culture of 40 million to 65 million CFSE-labeled PBMCs. The PBMCs received roughly 0.5 uM CFSE and serum-free culture with no added stimuli. The repertoire was sequenced with immunoSEQ multiplex PCR; TCRdb's copy has only in-frame clones and lacks some. The sample consists of over 10,000 clones, just under 85% of them appearing once. Notes on this clone: What it binds is not known.

This clonotype was obtained from a human donor with multiple sclerosis. The chain is built from TRBV27 and TRBJ1-2; D remains unclear. The source material was PBMCs from blood kept in culture. CDR3 sequence: CASSLSQTYGYTF. CDR3 DNA: TGTGCCAGCAGTTTATCTCAGACCTATGGCTACACCTTC.